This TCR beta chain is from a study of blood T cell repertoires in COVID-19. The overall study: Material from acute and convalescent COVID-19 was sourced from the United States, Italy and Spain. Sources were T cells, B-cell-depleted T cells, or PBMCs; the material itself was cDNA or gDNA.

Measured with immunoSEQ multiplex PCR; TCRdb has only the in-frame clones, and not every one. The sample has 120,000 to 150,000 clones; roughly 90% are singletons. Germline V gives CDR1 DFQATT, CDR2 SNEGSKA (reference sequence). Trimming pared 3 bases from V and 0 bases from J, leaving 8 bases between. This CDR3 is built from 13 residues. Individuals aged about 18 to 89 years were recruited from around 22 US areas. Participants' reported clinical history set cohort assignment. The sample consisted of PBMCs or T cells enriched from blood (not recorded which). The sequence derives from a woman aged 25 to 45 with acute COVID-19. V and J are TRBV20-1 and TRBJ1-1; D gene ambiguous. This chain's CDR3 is CSASNSVNTEAFF. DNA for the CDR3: TGCAGTGCTAGTAATTCGGTGAACACTGAAGCTTTCTTT.